This T cell receptor beta chain appears in the sequencing data of a study of T cell responses to AZD1222 COVID-19 vaccine. The data were produced by immunoSEQ multiplex PCR, yet TCRdb's version contains in-frame clones alone and is incomplete. This sample carries approximately 100,000 clones, 90% to 95% of them seen once, and the ten largest clones take about 7.5%. Germline V gene lookup returns CDR1 SGHNT and CDR2 YENEEA. V lost 5 bases and J lost 4, with 14 bases in between. CDR3 length equals 14 residues. The chain joins TRBV11-3 to TRBJ2-5, with D tentatively TRBD2 (6 bases). Source: peripheral blood, taken on day 0 of AZD1222 vaccination. The receptor's source is an adult in good health. CDR3 region: CASSPTRGGETQYF. The CDR3, as DNA: TGTGCCAGCAGCCCGACTAGGGGCGGAGAGACCCAGTACTTC. Full variable domain (missing parts from reference TRBV11-3 and TRBJ2-5): EAGVVQSPRYKIIEKKQPVAFWCNPISGHNTLYWYLQNLGQGPELLIRYENEEAVDDSQLPKDRFSAERLKGVDSTLKIQPAELGDSAVYLCASSPTRGGETQYFGPGTRLLVL.